Shown below are 6 T cell receptor beta chains from a single sample sequenced in a study of blood T cell repertoires in COVID-19. Profiled with immunoSEQ multiplex PCR; TCRdb holds only in-frame clones, not every one. Seen here are 250,000 to 350,000 clones, around 90% observed once, and the top ten hold roughly 6.1%. Sequences were obtained from peripheral blood. Every receptor here comes from a woman between 45 and 65 years old with COVID-19, enrolled during active disease.

This clone was recorded only once. V usage is TRBV6-5 and J usage is TRBJ1-2, with TRBD1 matching over 8 bases. Trimming took 6 bases from V and 6 from J; bases not matched to a gene: 6. This CDR3 has 13 amino acids. CDR1 and CDR2 (germline): MNHEY, SVGAGI. The CDR3 sequence is CASRLGQVDGYTF. CDR3 nucleotides: TGTGCCAGCAGGCTGGGACAGGTCGATGGCTACACCTTC.

V gene TRBV6-2 or TRBV6-3 combines with J gene TRBJ1-4; a weak D match, TRBD1 (5 bases). CDR3 length: 12 amino acids. In germline, CDR1 is MNHEY, CDR2 SVGEGT. Trimming took off 5 bases at V and 10 bases at J, with 11 bases between the two ends. The CDR3 region is CASSPVGGKLFF. CDR3 nucleotides: TGTGCCAGCAGTCCCGTCGGGGGAAAACTGTTTTTT.

V gene TRBV18 combines with J gene TRBJ2-3; D is unresolved. The CDR3 contains 13 residues. Germline assignment: CDR1 KGHSH and CDR2 LQKENI. With 0 bases removed from V and 5 bases from J, the gap between germline ends came to 6 bases. CDR3 DNA: TGTGCCAGCTCACCACCTGGGCGAGATACGCAGTATTTT. It translates to CASSPPGRDTQYF.

The rearrangement uses TRBV19 and TRBJ1-1; TRBD1 might be the D (5 bases). This CDR3 region has 15 residues. V was clipped by 3 bases and J by 2 bases, with 13 bases between them. The V gene's germline CDR1 is LNHDA and CDR2 SQIVND (reference sequence). CDR3 sequence reads: CASSIGRQGNTEAFF. The CDR3, as DNA: TGTGCCAGTAGTATTGGGCGGCAGGGAAACACTGAAGCTTTCTTT.

There are a few counts of this clone. An end of the junction differs from the germline gene, which may be a read error. The rearrangement joins TRBV7-8 to TRBJ1-2; 9 nucleotides match TRBD1. There are 13 residues in the CDR3. Per germline, CDR1 SGHVS and CDR2 FQNEAQ. The CDR3 nucleotides read TGTGCCAGCAGCTTAGCGCACCGGGACAGGGTGTACTTC. It translates to CASSLAHRDRVYF.

The genes are TRBV7-6 and TRBJ1-2; a possible D gene is TRBD1 (5 bases). Trimming took off 1 base at V and 6 bases at J, with 15 bases between the two ends. The CDR3 spans 15 residues. Per germline, CDR1 SGHVS and CDR2 FNYEAQ. CDR3 protein: CASSLVQGGGDGYTF. The CDR3 DNA reads as TGTGCCAGCAGCTTAGTCCAGGGAGGCGGCGATGGCTACACCTTC.